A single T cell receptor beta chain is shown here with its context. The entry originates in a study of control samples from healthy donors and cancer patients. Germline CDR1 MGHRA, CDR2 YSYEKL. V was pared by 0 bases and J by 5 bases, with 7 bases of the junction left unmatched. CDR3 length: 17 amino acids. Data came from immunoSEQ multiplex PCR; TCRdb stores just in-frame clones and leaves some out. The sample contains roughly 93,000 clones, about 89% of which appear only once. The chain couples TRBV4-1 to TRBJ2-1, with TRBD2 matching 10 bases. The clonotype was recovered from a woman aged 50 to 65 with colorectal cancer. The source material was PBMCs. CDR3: CASSQDLETSGHNEQFF. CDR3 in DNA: TGCGCCAGCAGCCAAGATCTAGAGACTAGCGGGCACAATGAGCAGTTCTTC.